This T cell receptor (beta chain) was retrieved from a study of T cells in tuberculosis. Study observations and caveats: Active tuberculosis alpha repertoires lay closer to GMM-specific TCRs than controls'.

With regard to this clone: The target antigen is unknown.

The CDR3 has 15 residues. The V end lost 2 bases, the J end lost 4 bases, and 9 bases lay between the germline ends. Per the germline V gene, CDR1 is MNHEY and CDR2 is SMNVEV (reference sequence). Method: immunoSEQ multiplex PCR; TCRdb's copy keeps in-frame clones and lacks some. Counted here are about 20,000 clones, around 89% occurring once; the ten biggest clones make up roughly 15%. Source material: PBMCs. This sequence was found in a donor under 30 with latent tuberculosis or without tuberculosis infection. The chain employs TRBV27 and TRBJ1-6; no definite D call. The DNA for the CDR3 is TGTGCCAGCAGTTTAGTGGGCAGTTATAATTCACCCCTCCACTTT. It codes for CASSLVGSYNSPLHF.